A single sample gave rise to the 21 T cell receptor beta chains below, sequenced in a study of blood T cell repertoires in COVID-19. TCRdb's table, derived via immunoSEQ multiplex PCR, lists solely in-frame clones and lacks some. The sample has 200,000 to 250,000 clones, around nine tenths seen once. The specimen sequenced was PBMCs or T cells enriched from blood (not recorded which). These receptors came from a woman aged 18-29 years who had recovered from COVID-19.

The rearrangement uses TRBV7-2 and TRBJ2-3; 8 bases line up with TRBD2. Germline V gives CDR1 SGHTA, CDR2 FQGNSA. V lost 1 base to trimming and J lost 6 bases; unmatched junction nucleotides: 6. CDR3 length equals 15 residues. The CDR3 loop is CASSLVAGGIDTQYF. As DNA, the CDR3 is TGTGCCAGCAGCTTAGTGGCGGGGGGCATTGATACGCAGTATTTT.

This clone appeared a single time. This chain uses TRBV27 with TRBJ1-2; D unresolved. Germline CDR1 and CDR2: MNHEY and SMNVEV (reference sequence). The CDR3 extends over 13 amino acids. V dropped 6 bases and J dropped 7 bases, with 15 bases sitting between them. In DNA form, the CDR3 reads TGTGCCAGCAGCCGTACAACAGCCGGTGGCTACACCTTC. It codes for CASSRTTAGGYTF.

The CDR3 sequence: CASSHLGPRGSCPQHF. DNA of the CDR3: TGTGCCAGCAGCCACTTAGGGCCGCGGGGTTCCTGTCCCCAGCATTTT. This chain connects TRBV6-4 to TRBJ1-5; D is unclear. This CDR3 spans 16 amino acids. V lost 6 bases, J lost 10 bases, and 25 bases lay in between. Germline V CDR1 and CDR2: MRHNA, SNTAGT.

This clone was seen only once. The rearrangement links TRBV5-6 to TRBJ2-2; 9 nucleotides line up with TRBD1. Germline CDR1 and CDR2: SGHDT and YYEEEE. The V gene end was trimmed by 2 bases and the J gene end by 6 bases; junction bases not matched to a gene: 2. This CDR3 comprises 14 residues. CDR3: CASSFRQGAGELFF. The CDR3 region has the DNA TGTGCCAGCAGCTTTAGACAGGGGGCCGGGGAGCTGTTTTTT.

The rearrangement joins TRBV4-1 to TRBJ1-3; unclear D gene. V was pared by 1 base and J by 2 bases, with 9 bases between. The germline gives CDR1 MGHRA, CDR2 YSYEKL. The CDR3 extends over 15 amino acids. The CDR3 nucleotides read TGCGCCAGCAGCCAAGGAAAAACAGCTGGAAACACCATATATTTT. As protein: CASSQGKTAGNTIYF.

The rearrangement joins TRBV5-1 to TRBJ1-5, with 9 nucleotides matching TRBD1. With V trimmed by 4 bases and J by 5 bases, 7 bases remained unmatched. Germline CDR1 reads SGHRS; CDR2 reads YFSETQ. The CDR3 extends over 15 amino acids. The CDR3 is CASSPGQGLDQPQHF. DNA for the CDR3: TGCGCCAGCAGCCCGGGACAGGGATTAGATCAGCCCCAGCATTTT.

Only one count was recorded for this clone. The chain links TRBV5-5 to TRBJ1-1; D is undetermined. In germline, CDR1 is SGHKS, CDR2 YYEKEE (reference sequence). There are 15 residues in the CDR3. The ends were cut back, 6 bases at V and 4 bases at J, with 19 bases in the middle. CDR3 residues: CASNIFGPGGTEAFF. CDR3 sequence (DNA): TGTGCCAGCAATATCTTCGGCCCCGGAGGCACTGAAGCTTTCTTT.

The chain recombines TRBV27 with TRBJ1-5; TRBD1 is a possible D gene (5 bases). CDR3 length: 13 amino acids. Germline CDR1 and CDR2: MNHEY and SMNVEV (reference sequence). Between the trimmed V and J ends, which lost 11 bases and 3 bases, there was a span of 14 bases. CDR3 in DNA: TGTGCCTGCTCCCTGACAGTCAATCAGCCCCAGCATTTT. This codes for CACSLTVNQPQHF.

The sample holds one count of this clone. The chain recombines TRBV7-2 with TRBJ2-1; D is uncertain. V was cut by 1 base and J by 7 bases, with 5 bases left in between. The length of the CDR3 is 12 residues. CDR1 and CDR2 (germline): SGHTA, FQGNSA. The CDR3 coding sequence is TGTGCCAGCAGCTTAGTTACTAATGAGCAGTTCTTC. Protein product: CASSLVTNEQFF.

This chain uses TRBV14 with TRBJ1-1; D uncertain. Germline assignment: CDR1 SGHDN and CDR2 FVKESK. This CDR3 spans 13 amino acids. Between the trimmed V and J ends, which lost 1 base and 4 bases, there was a span of 7 bases. CDR3 amino acids: CASSQAPSTEAFF. The CDR3 region has the DNA TGTGCCAGCAGCCAAGCCCCCAGCACTGAAGCTTTCTTT.

The V and J genes are TRBV28 and TRBJ2-7; D not certain. This CDR3 has 16 residues. Trimming removed 1 base from V and 0 bases from J, with 13 bases in between. Germline V CDR1 and CDR2: MDHEN, SYDVKM. DNA for the CDR3: TGTGCCAGCAGTTTATCCCGAACTGCCCCCTCCTACGAGCAGTACTTC. It translates to CASSLSRTAPSYEQYF.

A single count supports this clone. J is TRBJ2-2 and V is TRBV2; D gene unclear. Trimming shortened V by 2 bases and J by 5 bases, and 6 bases separated the two germline ends. The CDR3 has 13 residues. Germline values: CDR1 SNHLY, CDR2 FYNNEI. The CDR3 sequence: CASSERVTGELFF. As DNA, the CDR3 is TGTGCCAGCAGTGAACGTGTGACCGGGGAGCTGTTTTTT.

Written as DNA, the CDR3 is TGTGCCAGCAGTTTATCGACAGGGTTAGGCTCACCCCTCCACTTT. It yields the protein CASSLSTGLGSPLHF. The chain uses TRBV27 and TRBJ1-6; 7 nucleotides agree with TRBD1. The ends lost 0 bases at V and 10 bases at J; junction bases unmatched: 6. Germline V gene data show CDR1 as MNHEY and CDR2 as SMNVEV (reference sequence). The length of the CDR3 is 15 residues.

This chain uses TRBV7-3 with TRBJ2-5; D perhaps matches TRBD2 (5 bases). The CDR3 extends over 16 amino acids. The germline V and J ends were trimmed by 5 bases and 4 bases, with 20 bases remaining between them. The V gene's germline CDR1 is SGHTA and CDR2 FQGTGA. CDR3 sequence: CASSGGGPQFLETQYF. The CDR3 nucleotides read TGTGCCAGCAGCGGAGGAGGCCCCCAATTTTTAGAGACCCAGTACTTC.

The chain links TRBV27 to TRBJ2-7; no clear D gene. The germline gives CDR1 MNHEY, CDR2 SMNVEV (reference sequence). The ends were cut back, 2 bases at V and 2 bases at J, with 13 bases in the middle. The CDR3 spans 15 residues. This chain's CDR3 is CASSLGQVPPYEQYF. CDR3 sequence (DNA): TGTGCCAGCAGTTTAGGGCAGGTGCCCCCCTACGAGCAGTACTTC.

This clone was seen a single time. In nucleotides, the CDR3 is TGCGCCAGCAGATCCTACGGGGGAGCCAGGGAGACCACCTCTGGAAACACCATATATTTT. As protein: CASRSYGGARETTSGNTIYF. This chain uses TRBV5-1 with TRBJ1-3, with a possible D match to TRBD1 (5 bases). CDR3 size: 20 residues. Germline assignment: CDR1 SGHRS and CDR2 YFSETQ. Trimming removed 5 bases from V and 0 bases from J, with 27 bases in between.

V is TRBV5-1 and J is TRBJ1-4; 7 nucleotides line up with TRBD1. Losses at the gene ends were 4 bases for V and 2 bases for J; bases not matched to a gene: 5. CDR3 length: 15 amino acids. Germline V gives CDR1 SGHRS, CDR2 YFSETQ. CDR3 sequence reads: CASSATGATNEKLFF. In nucleotides, the CDR3 is TGCGCCAGCAGCGCAACAGGGGCCACTAATGAAAAACTGTTTTTT. Based on the CDR3 plus reference TRBV5-1 and TRBJ1-4, the full variable domain is KAGVTQTPRYLIKTRGQQVTLSCSPISGHRSVSWYQQTPGQGLQFLFEYFSETQRNKGNFPGRFSGRQFSNSRSEMNVSTLELGDSALYLCASSATGATNEKLFFGSGTQLSVL.

The rearrangement uses TRBV23-1 and TRBJ1-6; 9 nucleotides match TRBD1. TRBV23-1 is marked as an open reading frame, function uncertain. The CDR3 covers 13 residues. The V gene end was trimmed by 11 bases and the J gene end by 9 bases; junction bases not matched to a gene: 8. In DNA, the CDR3 is TGCGCCCACGGGGGACAGGGTGGTTCACCCCTCCACTTT. Translating gives CAHGGQGGSPLHF.

The CDR3 DNA is TGTGCCAGCTCGCGGGACAGTTCCATCTCTGGGGCCAACGTCCTGACTTTC. Translated, it gives CASSRDSSISGANVLTF. The chain has TRBV18 and TRBJ2-6; D is perhaps TRBD1 (7 bases). The germline V gene encodes CDR1 KGHSH and CDR2 LQKENI. Trimming pared 6 bases from V and 0 bases from J, leaving 15 bases between. This CDR3 spans 17 amino acids.

The chain links TRBV9 to TRBJ1-3, with D uncertain. Germline V gene lookup returns CDR1 SGDLS and CDR2 YYNGEE. V was shortened by 0 bases and J by 4 bases, with 11 bases between the two germline ends. CDR3 length equals 15 residues. In nucleotides, the CDR3 is TGTGCCAGCAGCGTAGCTCGGACTCCCGGAAACACCATATATTTT. This translates into CASSVARTPGNTIYF.

This chain connects TRBV11-3 to TRBJ2-1, with 13 bases identical to TRBD2. The CDR3 runs to 15 residues. Looked up from germline, CDR1 is SGHNT and CDR2 is YENEEA. Germline trimming cut 2 bases from V and 8 bases from J; bases unmatched to any gene: 3. As DNA, the CDR3 is TGTGCCAGCAGCTTACCAGGACTAGCGGGGGATGAGCAGTTCTTC. Its translation: CASSLPGLAGDEQFF.